These 29 T cell receptor beta chains came from one sample sequenced in a study of response to subunit inactivated influenza vaccine (dated by TCRdb to the late 2010s). The library was produced with RT-PCR. The sample was run on an Illumina HiSeq 2500. TCRdb reanalyzed the raw reads on its own, using fastp at Q25 for trimming and MiXCR for clone calling, and kept in-frame beta chains. Rows are unified per CDR3 protein, each entry keeping the most common DNA and genes. This sample gives about 780,000 distinct CDR3 sequences in total; around 18% of them show up just once. The ten largest clones represent 9.5% to 13% of the sample. Sequenced here: PBMCs from blood, sampled about 5 days after vaccination. These receptors originate from a man aged 50-59 years who received an inactivated influenza vaccine. Donor details come from another sample of the same person, matched by shared clones.

The rearrangement joins TRBV7-8 to TRBJ1-2; TRBD1 is a possible D gene (6 bases). The CDR3 sequence is 14 residues long. V lost 5 bases, J lost 2 bases, and 12 bases lay in between. Germline V gives CDR1 SGHVS, CDR2 FQNEAQ. In DNA, the CDR3 is TGTGCCAGCAGCCCCGGGACAAGGAACTATGGCTACACCTTC. Translated, it gives CASSPGTRNYGYTF.

This clonotype has only a few counts. The V and J genes are TRBV6-4 and TRBJ2-6, with 8 bases that match TRBD1. J lost 0 bases, V lost 3 bases, and 4 bases had no gene match. This CDR3 has 17 residues. Germline values: CDR1 MRHNA, CDR2 SNTAGT. CDR3 sequence (DNA): TGTGCCAGCAGTGAGCAGGGGGCCTCCTCTGGGGCCAACGTCCTGACTTTC. Translating gives CASSEQGASSGANVLTF.

The J gene is TRBJ2-3, the V gene TRBV10-3, with D perhaps being TRBD1 or TRBD2 (5 bases each). Per germline, CDR1 ENHRY and CDR2 SYGVKD. Trimming took off 3 bases at V and 0 bases at J, with 7 bases between the two ends. CDR3 length equals 14 residues. The CDR3 loop reads CAISDGTSTDTQYF. The DNA for the CDR3 is TGTGCCATCAGTGACGGGACCAGCACAGATACGCAGTATTTT.

Notes on this clonotype: At one end, the junction sequence differs from germline, possibly due to a read error. V usage is TRBV15 and J usage is TRBJ2-1, with TRBD1 matching 12 bases. The CDR3 is 16 residues long. Germline loops: CDR1 LNHNV, CDR2 YYDKDF (reference sequence). In DNA form, the CDR3 reads TGTGCCACCAGCAACCGGGACAGGGGGCTCTACAATAAGCAGTTCTTC. Translated, it gives CATSNRDRGLYNKQFF. Variable domain in full (rest from reference TRBV15 and TRBJ2-1): DAMVIQNPRYQVTQFGKPVTLSCSQTLNHNVMYWYQQKSSQAPKLLFHYYDKDFNNEADTPDNFQSRRPNTSFCFLDIRSPGLGDTAMYLCATSNRDRGLYNKQFFGPGTRLTVL.

This clonotype was counted only a few times. The chain combines TRBV28 with TRBJ2-1; either TRBD1 or TRBD2 may supply D (6 bases each). Germline loops: CDR1 MDHEN, CDR2 SYDVKM. V shed 6 bases and J shed 7 bases, with 13 bases lying between them. This CDR3 contains 13 residues. CDR3 in DNA: TGTGCCAGCAGAATTGGGGGGCAAAATGAGCAGTTCTTC. Its protein product is CASRIGGQNEQFF.

This chain links TRBV10-3 with TRBJ2-1, with 9 bases fitting TRBD1. There are 15 residues in the CDR3. Germline V gene data show CDR1 as ENHRY and CDR2 as SYGVKD. J was trimmed by 6 bases and V by 6 bases; bases with no gene match: 9. In DNA form, the CDR3 reads TGTGCCATCAGACCTTGGACAGGGGCAGGCAATGAGCAGTTCTTC. As protein: CAIRPWTGAGNEQFF.

This chain joins TRBV5-1 and TRBJ2-7; D remains unclear. Looked up from germline, CDR1 is SGHRS and CDR2 is YFSETQ. The V end lost 4 bases, the J end lost 0 bases, and 11 bases lay between the germline ends. The CDR3 runs 14 residues. The CDR3 DNA sequence: TGCGCCAGCAGCCCCGGGCCGACCTCCTACGAGCAGTACTTC. Translation: CASSPGPTSYEQYF.

This clonotype has more than one count but fewer than ten. This chain uses TRBV9 with TRBJ2-3; D gene uncertain. The CDR3 has 15 amino acids. CDR1 and CDR2 from the germline V gene are SGDLS and YYNGEE. V was clipped by 2 bases and J by 1 base, with 11 bases between them. CDR3 DNA sequence: TGTGCCAGCAGCGTTTCCCTTTTGCGCACAGATACGCAGTATTTT. As protein: CASSVSLLRTDTQYF. The whole variable domain, filled in from reference TRBV9 and TRBJ2-3, reads DSGVTQTPKHLITATGQRVTLRCSPRSGDLSVYWYQQSLDQGLQFLIQYYNGEERAKGNILERFSAQQFPDLHSELNLSSLELGDSALYFCASSVSLLRTDTQYFGPGTRLTVL.

The V and J genes are TRBV5-1 and TRBJ2-7; unclear D gene. The ends were cut back, 2 bases at V and 3 bases at J, with 12 bases in the middle. The germline V gene encodes CDR1 SGHRS and CDR2 YFSETQ. The CDR3 length is 14 residues. CDR3 residues: CASSFVISGYEQYF. As DNA, the CDR3 is TGCGCCAGCAGCTTTGTTATTAGTGGCTACGAGCAGTACTTC.

This clonotype turned up a few times. The rearrangement uses TRBV7-2 and TRBJ1-5, with 8 bases aligning to TRBD1. From germline, CDR1 is SGHTA and CDR2 FQGNSA. The CDR3 extends over 15 amino acids. Trimming cost V 6 bases and J 0 bases; bases outside gene matches: 4. The CDR3 DNA sequence: TGTGCCAGCAGAAAGGACAGGGCTAGCAATCAGCCCCAGCATTTT. It is translated as CASRKDRASNQPQHF.

J is TRBJ2-5 and V is TRBV5-1; D is perhaps TRBD2 (6 bases). Germline lookup yields CDR1 SGHRS and CDR2 YFSETQ. Trimming stripped 0 bases from V and 2 bases from J, with 8 bases between. The CDR3 is 14 residues long. CDR3 DNA: TGCGCCAGCAGCTTGGATGCGGGGCAAGAGACCCAGTACTTC. As protein: CASSLDAGQETQYF.

This clonotype was seen a few times. A junction boundary mismatches the germline segment, possibly from a read error. This chain links TRBV7-2 with TRBJ2-5, with a weak D call TRBD2 (6 bases). This CDR3 contains 12 residues. Per the germline V gene, CDR1 is SGHTA and CDR2 is FQGNSA. CDR3: CASSLGGTTLHF. The CDR3 region has the DNA TGTGCCAGCAGTCTAGGCGGGACCACACTCCACTTC.

This clonotype was seen at least ten times. The rearrangement uses TRBV7-2 and TRBJ1-1; D gene uncertain. Trimming removed 1 base at V and 3 bases at J, with 3 bases between. The germline V gene encodes CDR1 SGHTA and CDR2 FQGNSA. This CDR3 is 12 amino acids long. The CDR3 region is CASSLDYTEAFF. The CDR3 DNA reads TGTGCCAGCAGCTTAGATTACACTGAAGCTTTCTTT. Together with reference TRBV7-2 and TRBJ1-1, the CDR3 gives the full variable domain: GAGVSQSPSNKVTEKGKDVELRCDPISGHTALYWYRQSLGQGLEFLIYFQGNSAPDKSGLPSDRFSAERTGGSVSTLTIQRTQQEDSAVYLCASSLDYTEAFFGQGTRLTVV.

Worth noting for this clonotype: Germline is not matched at one junction end, which may reflect a read error. The rearrangement links TRBV20-1 to TRBJ2-5; possibly TRBD2 for D (5 bases). The CDR3 contains 15 residues. The germline gives CDR1 DFQATT, CDR2 SNEGSKA (reference sequence). CDR3 DNA: TGCAGTGCTAGAGATCCCCGAATAGGAGGAGAGACCCGGTACTTC. Its protein product is CSARDPRIGGETRYF.

V is TRBV27 and J is TRBJ2-1; D gene unclear. CDR1 and CDR2 from the germline V gene are MNHEY and SMNVEV (reference sequence). The CDR3 has 12 residues. V was cut by 5 bases and J by 10 bases, with 12 bases left in between. In DNA, the CDR3 is TGTGCCAGCAGTCTTCAGCTTGGCGAGCAGTTCTTC. Encoded protein: CASSLQLGEQFF.

The chain joins TRBV7-2 to TRBJ2-5, with 12 bases identical to TRBD2. The CDR3 has 15 amino acids. Per germline, CDR1 SGHTA and CDR2 FQGNSA. Losses at the gene ends were 6 bases for V and 4 bases for J; bases not matched to a gene: 6. The CDR3 sequence: CASRGPSGGGETQYF. The CDR3 DNA follows: TGTGCCAGCAGGGGACCTAGCGGGGGGGGAGAGACCCAGTACTTC.

As concerns this clonotype: Being one base from a much bigger clone, this may be a read error. V and J are TRBV30 and TRBJ2-5; D uncertain. Germline assignment: CDR1 GTSNPN and CDR2 SVGIG (reference sequence). Deletions cut 1 base from V and 2 bases from J, with 8 bases between. The CDR3 totals 13 residues. CDR3 in DNA: TGTGCCTGGAGTGCCGTACTGCAAGAGACCCAGTACTTC. Its translation is CAWSAVLQETQYF. The complete variable domain, with remaining parts taken from reference TRBV30 and TRBJ2-5, reads SQTIHQWPATLVQPVGSPLSLECTVEGTSNPNLYWYRQAAGRGLQLLFYSVGIGQISSEVPQNLSASRPQDRQFILSSKKLLLSDSGFYLCAWSAVLQETQYFGPGTRLLVL.

This clonotype was counted a few times. This chain connects TRBV19 to TRBJ1-2; 8 nucleotides agree with TRBD1. V gave up 6 bases and J gave up 6 bases; unmatched junction bases: 9. From germline, CDR1 is LNHDA and CDR2 SQIVND (reference sequence). The CDR3 is made up of 14 amino acids. CDR3 sequence (DNA): TGTGCCAGTAGACCACCGGACAGGGCCCATGGCTACACCTTC. This sequence encodes CASRPPDRAHGYTF. Complete variable domain (other parts from reference TRBV19 and TRBJ1-2): DGGITQSPKYLFRKEGQNVTLSCEQNLNHDAMYWYRQDPGQGLRLIYYSQIVNDFQKGDIAEGYSVSREKKESFPLTVTSAQKNPTAFYLCASRPPDRAHGYTFGSGTRLTVV.

This sequence joins TRBV5-1 and TRBJ2-2; D perhaps matches TRBD1 (6 bases). Germline V gene data show CDR1 as SGHRS and CDR2 as YFSETQ. V was shortened by 2 bases and J by 1 base, with 9 bases between the two germline ends. CDR3 length: 15 amino acids. The CDR3 sequence is CASSFVQGNTGELFF. The DNA of the CDR3 is TGCGCCAGCAGCTTCGTACAGGGGAACACCGGGGAGCTGTTTTTT.

This clonotype has just a few counts. The chain combines TRBV20-1 with TRBJ2-5; 10 positions agree with TRBD2. In germline, CDR1 is DFQATT, CDR2 SNEGSKA (reference sequence). V trimming: 1 base; J trimming: 5 bases; junction bases outside the gene matches: 10. CDR3 length equals 16 residues. For the CDR3, the DNA is TGCAGTGCTAGAGGGTTGCTAGCGGGAGCCCCGGAGACCCAGTACTTC. This encodes CSARGLLAGAPETQYF.

This clonotype has a handful of counts. The V and J genes are TRBV7-9 and TRBJ2-3; 8 bases match TRBD1. The CDR3 runs 15 residues. The germline gives CDR1 SEHNR, CDR2 FQNEAQ (reference sequence). J was trimmed by 2 bases and V by 4 bases; bases with no gene match: 5. This chain's CDR3 is CASSWTGTYTDTQYF. The CDR3 DNA follows: TGTGCCAGCAGCTGGACAGGGACATACACAGATACGCAGTATTTT.

This chain connects TRBV3-1 to TRBJ2-1, with TRBD2 matching over 11 bases. The V gene's germline CDR1 is LGHDT and CDR2 YNNKEL (reference sequence). With 4 bases clipped from V and 7 bases from J, the junction kept 9 bases outside the gene matches. The CDR3 loop spans 16 amino acids. Written as DNA, the CDR3 is TGTGCCAGCAGCCCCGGTAGCGGGGGGGCTGTGAATGAGCAGTTCTTC. This gives the protein CASSPGSGGAVNEQFF.

This clonotype has a handful of counts. J is TRBJ2-1 and V is TRBV20-1, with D possibly being TRBD2 (5 bases). V gave up 1 base and J gave up 6 bases, with 16 bases separating them. The CDR3 sequence is 15 residues long. Germline V gives CDR1 DFQATT, CDR2 SNEGSKA (reference sequence). Here the CDR3 DNA reads TGCAGTGCTAGAGGGGGAATGGACTCTTCCAATGAGCAGTTCTTC. This translates into CSARGGMDSSNEQFF.

This rearrangement joins TRBV4-3 to TRBJ2-2; 9 bases agree with TRBD1. The V gene's germline CDR1 is LGHNA and CDR2 YSLEER. V dropped 3 bases and J dropped 8; count of bases not matched to a gene: 7. The CDR3 has 15 residues. The CDR3: CASSHGTGTTGELFF. The CDR3 DNA reads as TGCGCCAGCAGCCACGGGACAGGGACAACGGGGGAGCTGTTTTTT.

J is TRBJ2-3 and V is TRBV5-5; tentative D call: TRBD2 (6 bases). The CDR3 has 16 residues. V lost 0 bases, J lost 0 bases, and 11 bases lay in between. Germline-derived CDR1 and CDR2 are SGHKS and YYEKEE (reference sequence). CDR3 amino acids: CASSLGALASTDTQYF. The CDR3, as DNA: TGTGCCAGCAGCTTGGGAGCACTAGCTAGCACAGATACGCAGTATTTT. The full variable domain, with the rest looked up from reference TRBV5-5 and TRBJ2-3, is DAGVTQSPTHLIKTRGQQVTLRCSPISGHKSVSWYQQVLGQGPQFIFQYYEKEERGRGNFPDRFSARQFPNYSSELNVNALLLGDSALYLCASSLGALASTDTQYFGPGTRLTVL.

This clonotype came up a few times. The V call is TRBV4-3, the J call TRBJ2-2; 11 bases map to TRBD1. CDR1 is LGHNA, CDR2 YSLEER, per germline. Germline trimming cut 4 bases from V and 1 base from J; bases unmatched to any gene: 5. This CDR3 region has 17 residues. The DNA of the CDR3 is TGCGCCAGCAGCCCAAGGGACAGGGGGGTGAACACCGGGGAGCTGTTTTTT. It codes for CASSPRDRGVNTGELFF.

In this sample, this clonotype turned up a few times. J is TRBJ1-4 and V is TRBV7-9; 8 bases are shared with TRBD1. Germline CDR1 reads SEHNR; CDR2 reads FQNEAQ (reference sequence). Trimming at V came to 5 bases and at J to 2 bases, leaving 7 bases not matched to a gene. There are 16 residues in the CDR3. The CDR3: CASSVGQGSTNEKLFF. Here the CDR3 DNA reads TGTGCCAGCAGCGTCGGACAGGGATCGACTAATGAAAAACTGTTTTTT.

This clonotype turned up a few times. This chain joins TRBV14 and TRBJ2-1; either TRBD1 or TRBD2 may supply D (5 bases each). Trimming left V 4 bases short and J 4 bases short, with 14 bases between. The CDR3 is 15 residues long. Germline V gene sequence: CDR1 SGHDN, CDR2 FVKESK. The CDR3: CASSPRGRVYNEQFF. CDR3 nucleotide sequence: TGTGCCAGCAGCCCCCGGGGCAGGGTTTACAATGAGCAGTTCTTC.

Ten or more counts support this clonotype. The rearrangement joins TRBV12-3 or TRBV12-4 to TRBJ2-7, with D tentatively TRBD1 (5 bases). The CDR3 covers 14 residues. The ends were cut back, 1 base at V and 2 bases at J, with 9 bases in the middle. The CDR3 region has the DNA TGTGCCAGCAGTTTAGTCTGGGGCACCTACGAGCAGTACTTC. Its protein product is CASSLVWGTYEQYF.